Below are 16 T cell receptor beta chains sequenced from a single sample in a study of identical twins. One entry per CDR3 protein, called by TCRdb with MiXCR from the 5' RACE reads. This sample yields fewer than 800,000 distinct CDR3 sequences, of which around 7.4% are seen a single time; 1.6% belongs to the top ten. Another study also made use of these data, one on yellow fever vaccine responses in identical twins.

The sample comprised PBMCs. Receptors originate from a woman aged 18-29 years in good health.

This clonotype was recorded a few times. The chain has TRBV7-9 and TRBJ1-1; D gene ambiguous. Trimming took 3 bases from V and 0 from J, leaving 11 bases between them. This CDR3 is built from 15 residues. Germline CDR1 reads SEHNR; CDR2 reads FQNEAQ (reference sequence). CDR3 DNA sequence: TGTGCCAGCAGCTTTGCATCCGGAATGAACACTGAAGCTTTCTTT. The encoded protein is CASSFASGMNTEAFF.

This clonotype came up many times. This chain links TRBV6-5 with TRBJ2-2; D gene unclear. Per the germline V gene, CDR1 is MNHEY and CDR2 is SVGAGI. The CDR3 is made up of 15 amino acids. Trimming removed 2 bases at V and 2 bases at J, with 9 bases between. The CDR3 loop reads CASSYSTDNTGELFF. The CDR3 coding sequence is TGTGCCAGCAGTTACAGTACAGACAACACCGGGGAGCTGTTTTTT.

The V and J genes are TRBV7-2 and TRBJ1-2; D ambiguous. CDR1 is SGHTA, CDR2 FQGNSA, per germline. The V and J ends lost 1 base and 0 bases respectively, with 6 bases between them. The CDR3 extends over 14 amino acids. This CDR3 is CASSLVWTNYGYTF. The CDR3 DNA reads TGTGCCAGCAGCTTAGTGTGGACTAACTATGGCTACACCTTC.

The sample holds a few counts of this clonotype. This chain links TRBV5-6 with TRBJ2-3; 7 bases agree with TRBD1. Germline-derived CDR1 and CDR2 are SGHDT and YYEEEE. V shed 5 bases, J shed 4 bases, and the junction held 4 bases outside the gene matches. The CDR3 extends over 13 amino acids. The CDR3 reads CASRSTGSDTQYF. CDR3 coding DNA: TGTGCCAGCAGATCGACAGGGTCAGATACGCAGTATTTT.

This clonotype came up a few times. The V call is TRBV5-6, the J call TRBJ2-7, with a weak D call TRBD2 (5 bases). V was clipped by 2 bases and J by 3 bases, with 9 bases between them. The CDR3 loop spans 13 amino acids. The V gene's germline CDR1 is SGHDT and CDR2 YYEEEE. CDR3 nucleotide sequence: TGTGCCAGCAGCTTCTTTGCGGGCTACGAGCAGTACTTC. This translates into CASSFFAGYEQYF.

This clonotype has ten or more counts. The genes are TRBV5-1 and TRBJ1-2; D unclear. CDR1 and CDR2 from the germline V gene are SGHRS and YFSETQ. With 4 bases removed from V and 2 bases from J, the gap between germline ends came to 18 bases. This CDR3 spans 16 amino acids. In nucleotides, the CDR3 is TGCGCCAGCAGCCCTCAGGCTTTGGAGTGGAACTATGGCTACACCTTC. This sequence encodes CASSPQALEWNYGYTF.

In this sample, this clonotype turned up many times. The V and J genes are TRBV29-1 and TRBJ2-1, with D maybe TRBD1 (5 bases). Per germline, CDR1 SQVTM and CDR2 ANQGSEA. Trimming removed 7 bases at V and 7 bases at J, with 14 bases between. The CDR3 covers 12 residues. This CDR3 reads CSAEDRRNEQFF. CDR3 coding DNA: TGCAGCGCCGAAGACAGAAGGAATGAGCAGTTCTTC.

This rearrangement joins TRBV4-1 to TRBJ1-6; D is unresolved. The V gene's germline CDR1 is MGHRA and CDR2 YSYEKL. The CDR3 is 11 amino acids. V lost 1 base to trimming and J lost 15 bases, with 7 bases between them. The CDR3 DNA sequence: TGCGCCAGCAGCCAAGGGGTGAACCTCCACTTT. Translating gives CASSQGVNLHF.

This clonotype was recorded many times. V is TRBV12-3 or TRBV12-4 and J is TRBJ2-1; the D gene is possibly TRBD2 (5 bases). This CDR3 is built from 11 residues. V lost 6 bases, J lost 13 bases, and 13 bases lay in between. The CDR3 loop reads CASRTGLAQFF. In DNA, the CDR3 is TGTGCCAGCAGGACCGGGCTAGCCCAGTTCTTC.

This clonotype was detected ten times or more. V gene TRBV20-1 combines with J gene TRBJ2-3; D gene ambiguous. The CDR3 is 16 residues long. CDR1 DFQATT and CDR2 SNEGSKA come from the germline V gene (reference sequence). Trimming took 6 bases from V and 4 from J, leaving 23 bases between them. CDR3 in amino acids: CSAPIRLISTADTQYF. CDR3 nucleotides: TGCAGTGCCCCGATCCGGCTTATCAGCACCGCAGATACGCAGTATTTT.

Concerning this clonotype itself: One end of the junction varies from germline; a read error may be responsible. Here the CDR3 reads CSVEEGFGDLNEQFF. CDR3 DNA sequence: TGCAGCGTGGAAGAGGGTTTTGGGGACCTTAATGAGCAGTTCTTC. The chain uses TRBV29-1 and TRBJ2-1, with D tentatively TRBD1 or TRBD2 (5 bases each). Per germline, CDR1 SQVTM and CDR2 ANQGSEA. CDR3 length: 15 amino acids.

There are many counts of this clonotype. The chain employs TRBV5-1 and TRBJ2-7, with 8 bases identical to TRBD2. After removal of 0 bases from V and 6 bases from J, the junction contained 2 bases not matched to a gene. Germline lookup yields CDR1 SGHRS and CDR2 YFSETQ. This CDR3 comprises 13 residues. In DNA form, the CDR3 reads TGCGCCAGCAGCTTGGGGACTAGCACCGAGCAGTACTTC. Translating gives CASSLGTSTEQYF.

V gene TRBV10-3 combines with J gene TRBJ1-1, with D possibly TRBD1 on 5 matching bases. Trimming removed 7 bases from V and 2 bases from J, with 14 bases in between. This CDR3 has 14 amino acids. The germline V gene encodes CDR1 ENHRY and CDR2 SYGVKD. CDR3 protein: CAITRGPSNTEAFF. Here the CDR3 DNA reads TGTGCCATCACTAGGGGACCCTCCAACACTGAAGCTTTCTTT.

Only a few counts were recorded for this clonotype. The V and J genes are TRBV28 and TRBJ1-2; D might be TRBD1 (6 bases). Trimming removed 3 bases at V and 4 bases at J, with 18 bases between. This CDR3 contains 16 residues. The germline V gene has CDR1 MDHEN and CDR2 SYDVKM. CDR3 DNA: TGTGCCAGCAGTTTCATCTTCACAGGGAGGAGCTATGGCTACACCTTC. Translated, it gives CASSFIFTGRSYGYTF.

This chain joins TRBV7-6 and TRBJ2-3; no clear D. V was pared by 1 base and J by 1 base, with 12 bases between. This CDR3 region has 16 residues. Per the germline V gene, CDR1 is SGHVS and CDR2 is FNYEAQ. CDR3 DNA sequence: TGTGCCAGCAGCTTAGGGCAACAGATACGCACAGATACGCAGTATTTT. It codes for CASSLGQQIRTDTQYF.

The chain carries TRBV6-1 and TRBJ2-4; 7 nucleotides match TRBD2. Trimming took 5 bases from V and 15 from J; bases not matched to a gene: 7. CDR1 and CDR2 (germline): MNHNS, SASEGT. There are 11 residues in the CDR3. CDR3 sequence (DNA): TGTGCCAGCAGTATGGGGGGGGAAGGGTACTTC. This codes for CASSMGGEGYF.